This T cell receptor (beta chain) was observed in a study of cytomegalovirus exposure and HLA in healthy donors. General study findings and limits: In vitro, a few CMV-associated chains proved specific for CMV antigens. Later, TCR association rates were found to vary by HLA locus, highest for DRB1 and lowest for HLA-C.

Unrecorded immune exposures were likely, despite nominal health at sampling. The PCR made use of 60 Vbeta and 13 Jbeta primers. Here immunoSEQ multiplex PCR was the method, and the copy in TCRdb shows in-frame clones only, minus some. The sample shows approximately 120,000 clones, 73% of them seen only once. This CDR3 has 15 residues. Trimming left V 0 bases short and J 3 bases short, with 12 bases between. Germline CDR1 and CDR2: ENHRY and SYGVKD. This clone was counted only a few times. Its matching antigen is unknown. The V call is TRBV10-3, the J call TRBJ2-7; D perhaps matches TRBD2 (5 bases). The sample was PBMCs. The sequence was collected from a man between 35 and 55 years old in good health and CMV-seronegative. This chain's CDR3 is CAISESTRGYYEQYF. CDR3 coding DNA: TGTGCCATCAGTGAGTCGACTCGAGGGTACTACGAGCAGTACTTC.